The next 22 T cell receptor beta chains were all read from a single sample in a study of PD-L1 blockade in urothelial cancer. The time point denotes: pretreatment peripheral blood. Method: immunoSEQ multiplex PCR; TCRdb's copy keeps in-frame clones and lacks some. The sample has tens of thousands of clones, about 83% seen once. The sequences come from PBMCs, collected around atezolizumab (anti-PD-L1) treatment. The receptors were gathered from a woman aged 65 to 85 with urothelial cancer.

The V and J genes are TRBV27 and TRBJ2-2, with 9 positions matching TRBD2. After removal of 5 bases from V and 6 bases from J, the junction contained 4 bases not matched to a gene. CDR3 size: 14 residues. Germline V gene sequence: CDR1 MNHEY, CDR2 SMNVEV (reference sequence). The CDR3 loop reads CASSAGGQPGELFF. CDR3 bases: TGTGCCAGCAGTGCGGGAGGGCAGCCCGGGGAGCTGTTTTTT.

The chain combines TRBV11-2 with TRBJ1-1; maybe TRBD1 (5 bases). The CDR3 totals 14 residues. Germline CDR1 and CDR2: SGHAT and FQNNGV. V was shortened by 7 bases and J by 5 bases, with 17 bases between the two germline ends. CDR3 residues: CASNPDGGRTEAFF. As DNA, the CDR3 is TGTGCCAGCAACCCAGACGGGGGGAGGACTGAAGCTTTCTTT.

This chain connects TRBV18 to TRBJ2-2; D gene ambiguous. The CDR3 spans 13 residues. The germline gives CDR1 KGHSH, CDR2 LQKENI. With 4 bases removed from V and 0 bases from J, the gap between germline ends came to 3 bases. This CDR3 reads CASSLANTGELFF. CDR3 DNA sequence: TGTGCCAGCTCACTCGCGAACACCGGGGAGCTGTTTTTT.

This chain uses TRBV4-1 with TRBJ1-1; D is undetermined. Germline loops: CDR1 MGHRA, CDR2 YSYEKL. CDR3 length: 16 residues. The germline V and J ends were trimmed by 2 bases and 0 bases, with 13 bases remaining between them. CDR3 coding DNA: TGCGCCAGCAGCCAACCCCGGGGTGAACTGAACACTGAAGCTTTCTTT. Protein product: CASSQPRGELNTEAFF.

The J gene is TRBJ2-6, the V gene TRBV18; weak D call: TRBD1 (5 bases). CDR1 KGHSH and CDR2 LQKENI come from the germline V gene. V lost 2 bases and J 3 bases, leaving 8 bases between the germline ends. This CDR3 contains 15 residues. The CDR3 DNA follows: TGTGCCAGCTCACCAGTGGGGCTTGGGGCCAACGTCCTGACTTTC. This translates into CASSPVGLGANVLTF.

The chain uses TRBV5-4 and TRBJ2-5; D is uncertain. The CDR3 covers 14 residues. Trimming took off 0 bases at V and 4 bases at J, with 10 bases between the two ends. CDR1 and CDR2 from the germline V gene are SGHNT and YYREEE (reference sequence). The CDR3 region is CASSLGAQVETQYF. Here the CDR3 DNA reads TGTGCCAGCAGCTTGGGAGCGCAAGTAGAGACCCAGTACTTC.

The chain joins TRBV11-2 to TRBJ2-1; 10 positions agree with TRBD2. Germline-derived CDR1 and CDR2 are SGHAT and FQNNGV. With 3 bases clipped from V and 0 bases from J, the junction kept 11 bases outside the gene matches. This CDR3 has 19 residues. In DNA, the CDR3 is TGTGCCAGCAGCTTCCGCCGCCTGGCTAGCGGGAGCTCCTACAATGAGCAGTTCTTC. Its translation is CASSFRRLASGSSYNEQFF.

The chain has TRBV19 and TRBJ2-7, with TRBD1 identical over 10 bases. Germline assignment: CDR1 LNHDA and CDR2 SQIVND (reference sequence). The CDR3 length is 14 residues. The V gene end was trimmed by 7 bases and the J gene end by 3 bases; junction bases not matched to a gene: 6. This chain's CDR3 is CASKRTGGVYEQYF. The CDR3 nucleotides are TGTGCCAGTAAGAGGACAGGGGGTGTCTACGAGCAGTACTTC.

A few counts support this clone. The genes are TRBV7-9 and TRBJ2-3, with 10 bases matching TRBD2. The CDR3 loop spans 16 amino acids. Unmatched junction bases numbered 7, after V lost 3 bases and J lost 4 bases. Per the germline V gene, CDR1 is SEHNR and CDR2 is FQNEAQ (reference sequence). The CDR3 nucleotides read TGTGCCAGCAGCTTGTACGGACTAGCGGTGTCAGATACGCAGTATTTT. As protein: CASSLYGLAVSDTQYF.

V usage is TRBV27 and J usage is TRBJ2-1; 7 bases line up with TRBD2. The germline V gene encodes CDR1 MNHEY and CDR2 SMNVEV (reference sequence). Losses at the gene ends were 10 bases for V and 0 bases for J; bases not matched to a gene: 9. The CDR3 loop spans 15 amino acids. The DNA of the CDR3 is TGTGCCACCCGATTCGGCGGGAGCTCCTACAATGAGCAGTTCTTC. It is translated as CATRFGGSSYNEQFF.

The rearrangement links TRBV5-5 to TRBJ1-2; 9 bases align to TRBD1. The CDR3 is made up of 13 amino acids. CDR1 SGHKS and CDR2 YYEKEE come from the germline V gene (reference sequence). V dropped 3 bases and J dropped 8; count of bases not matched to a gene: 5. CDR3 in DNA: TGTGCCAGCAGCTCCGGACAGGGGAGCGGCTACACCTTC. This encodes CASSSGQGSGYTF.

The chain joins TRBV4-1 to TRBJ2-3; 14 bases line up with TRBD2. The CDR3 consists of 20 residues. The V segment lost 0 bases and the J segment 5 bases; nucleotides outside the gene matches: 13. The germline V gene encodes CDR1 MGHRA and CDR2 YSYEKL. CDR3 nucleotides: TGCGCCAGCAGCCAAGACACTGATCGGGGACTAGCGGGAGCAAGAGATACGCAGTATTTT. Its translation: CASSQDTDRGLAGARDTQYF.

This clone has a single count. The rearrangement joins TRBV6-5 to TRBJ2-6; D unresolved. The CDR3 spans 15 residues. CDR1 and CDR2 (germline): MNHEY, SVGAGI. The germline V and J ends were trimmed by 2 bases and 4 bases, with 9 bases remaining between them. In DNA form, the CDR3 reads TGTGCCAGCAGTTACCTCCGGTCCGGGGCCAACGTCCTGACTTTC. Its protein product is CASSYLRSGANVLTF.

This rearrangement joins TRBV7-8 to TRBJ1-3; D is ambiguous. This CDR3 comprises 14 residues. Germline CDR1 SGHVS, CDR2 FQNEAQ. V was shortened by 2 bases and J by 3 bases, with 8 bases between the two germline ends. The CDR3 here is CASSLTRIGNTIYF. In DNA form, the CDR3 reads TGTGCCAGCAGCTTAACCAGGATTGGAAACACCATATATTTT.

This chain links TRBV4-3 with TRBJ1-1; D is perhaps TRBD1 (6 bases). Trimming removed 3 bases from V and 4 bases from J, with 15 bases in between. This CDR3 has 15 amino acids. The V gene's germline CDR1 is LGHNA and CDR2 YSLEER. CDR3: CASSHRGGGGTEAFF. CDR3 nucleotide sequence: TGCGCCAGCAGCCACCGTGGGGGCGGGGGCACTGAAGCTTTCTTT.

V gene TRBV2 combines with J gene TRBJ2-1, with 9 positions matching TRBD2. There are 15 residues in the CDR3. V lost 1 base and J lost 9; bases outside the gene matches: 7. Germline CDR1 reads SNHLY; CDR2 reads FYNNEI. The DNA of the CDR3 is TGTGCCAGCAGTGAAGTTCACCTAGCGGGGAGTGAGCAGTTCTTC. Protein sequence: CASSEVHLAGSEQFF.

Here the CDR3 reads CASSPGAGEQYF. The CDR3 region has the DNA TGTGCCAGCAGCCCAGGGGCGGGCGAGCAGTACTTC. The V and J genes are TRBV4-2 and TRBJ2-7; D may be TRBD1 (6 bases). CDR1 LGHNA and CDR2 YNFKEQ come from the germline V gene. Trimming took 4 bases from V and 6 from J, leaving 10 bases between them. CDR3 length: 12 amino acids.

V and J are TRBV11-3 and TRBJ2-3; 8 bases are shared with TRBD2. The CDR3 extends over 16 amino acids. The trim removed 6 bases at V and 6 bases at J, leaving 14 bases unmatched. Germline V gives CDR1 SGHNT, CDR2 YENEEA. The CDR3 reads CASSYGGRPPTDTQYF. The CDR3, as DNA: TGTGCCAGCAGTTACGGCGGGAGGCCTCCAACGGATACGCAGTATTTT.

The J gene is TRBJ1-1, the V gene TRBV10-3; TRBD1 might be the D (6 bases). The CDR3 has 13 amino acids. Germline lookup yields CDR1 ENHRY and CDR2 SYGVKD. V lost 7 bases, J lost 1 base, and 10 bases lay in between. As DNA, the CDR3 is TGTGCCATCACCGGACAGCCGAACACTGAAGCTTTCTTT. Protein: CAITGQPNTEAFF.

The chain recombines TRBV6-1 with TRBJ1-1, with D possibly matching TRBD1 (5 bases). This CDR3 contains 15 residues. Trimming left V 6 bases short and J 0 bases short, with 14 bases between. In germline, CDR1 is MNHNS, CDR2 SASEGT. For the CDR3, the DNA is TGTGCCAGCAGACCGGGACTGAGCATGAACACTGAAGCTTTCTTT. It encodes CASRPGLSMNTEAFF.

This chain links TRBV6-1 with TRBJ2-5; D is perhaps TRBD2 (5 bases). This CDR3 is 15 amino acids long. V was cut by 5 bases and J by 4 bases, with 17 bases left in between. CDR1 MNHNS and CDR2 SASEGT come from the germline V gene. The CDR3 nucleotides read TGTGCCAGCAGTCGCGACAACGGACGGGGAGAGACCCAGTACTTC. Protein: CASSRDNGRGETQYF.

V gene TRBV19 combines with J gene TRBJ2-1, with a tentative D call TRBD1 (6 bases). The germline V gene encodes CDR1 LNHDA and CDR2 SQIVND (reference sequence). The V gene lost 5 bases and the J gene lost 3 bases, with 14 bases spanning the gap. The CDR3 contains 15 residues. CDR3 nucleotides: TGTGCCAGTAGTGCCCAAACAGGGCTCTACAATGAGCAGTTCTTC. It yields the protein CASSAQTGLYNEQFF.